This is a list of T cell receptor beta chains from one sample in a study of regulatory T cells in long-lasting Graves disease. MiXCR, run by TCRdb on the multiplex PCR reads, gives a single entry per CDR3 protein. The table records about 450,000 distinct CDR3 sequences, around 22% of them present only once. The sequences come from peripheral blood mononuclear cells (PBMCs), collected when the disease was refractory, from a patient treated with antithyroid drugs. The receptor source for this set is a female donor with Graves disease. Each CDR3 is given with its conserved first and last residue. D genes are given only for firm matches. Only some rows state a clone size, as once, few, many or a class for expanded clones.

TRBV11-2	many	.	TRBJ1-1	CASSLVPMNTEAFF	TGTGCCAGCAGCCTGGTACCCATGAACACTGAAGCTTTCTTT
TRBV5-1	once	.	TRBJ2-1	CASSLDRGANNEQFF	TGCGCCAGCAGCTTGGACCGGGGCGCCAACAATGAGCAGTTCTTC
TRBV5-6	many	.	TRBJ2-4	CASSLGLAKNIQYF	TGTGCCAGCAGCCTTGGACTAGCCAAAAACATTCAGTACTTC
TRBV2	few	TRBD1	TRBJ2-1	CASSSQGALGEQFF	TGTGCCAGCAGTTCACAGGGGGCTTTGGGTGAGCAGTTCTTC
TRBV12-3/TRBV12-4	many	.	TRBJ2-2	CASSLERAPNTGELFF	TGTGCCAGCAGTTTAGAGCGGGCGCCGAACACCGGGGAGCTGTTTTTT
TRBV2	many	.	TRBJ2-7	CASSGTPNYEQYF	TGTGCCAGCAGCGGGACGCCAAACTACGAGCAGTACTTC
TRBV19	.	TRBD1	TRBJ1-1	CASNRRTGKTEAFF	TGTGCCAGCAACCGTCGGACAGGGAAGACTGAAGCTTTCTTT
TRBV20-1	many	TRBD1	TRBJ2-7	CSAIPGQSNYEQYF	TGCAGTGCCATTCCGGGACAGAGTAACTACGAGCAGTACTTC
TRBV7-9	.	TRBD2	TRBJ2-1	CASSPPGREGNEQFF	TGTGCCAGCAGCCCCCCTGGAAGGGAGGGCAATGAGCAGTTCTTC
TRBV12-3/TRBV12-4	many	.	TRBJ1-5	CASSSEGGNQPQHF	TGTGCCAGCAGTTCTGAGGGGGGGAATCAGCCCCAGCATTTT
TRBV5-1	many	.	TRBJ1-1	CASSQQVGFEAFF	TGCGCCAGCAGCCAACAGGTAGGGTTCGAAGCTTTCTTT
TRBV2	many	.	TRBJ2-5	CASSVSGAWETQYF	TGTGCCAGCAGTGTCTCTGGGGCGTGGGAGACCCAGTACTTC
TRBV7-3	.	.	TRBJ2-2	CASSPGDGTDGELFF	TGTGCCAGCAGCCCAGGGGACGGGACTGACGGGGAGCTGTTTTTT
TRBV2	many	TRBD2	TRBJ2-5	CASSDSLHRGLARETQYF	TGTGCCAGCAGTGACTCCCTCCACAGGGGACTAGCGAGGGAGACCCAGTACTTC
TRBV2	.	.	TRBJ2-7	CASKSASTSTYEQYF	TGTGCCAGCAAGTCGGCTAGCACCTCAACCTACGAGCAGTACTTC
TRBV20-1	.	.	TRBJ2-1	CSARSGTGFSYNEQFF	TGCAGTGCTAGATCCGGGACTGGCTTTTCCTACAATGAGCAGTTCTTC
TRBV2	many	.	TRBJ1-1	CASSRTERNTEAFF	TGTGCCAGCAGCCGTACAGAACGGAACACTGAAGCTTTCTTT
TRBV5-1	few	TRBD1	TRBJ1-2	CASSLQDRGGSGYTF	TGCGCCAGCAGCCTTCAAGACAGGGGGGGATCTGGCTACACCTTC
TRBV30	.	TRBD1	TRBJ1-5	CAWNTGQGAQPQHF	TGTGCCTGGAATACAGGACAGGGGGCGCAGCCCCAGCATTTT
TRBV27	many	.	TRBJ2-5	CASSLSWGETQYF	TGTGCCAGCAGTTTATCGTGGGGGGAGACCCAGTACTTC
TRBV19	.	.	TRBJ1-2	CASRTAANYGYTF	TGTGCCAGTAGGACGGCTGCTAACTATGGCTACACCTTC
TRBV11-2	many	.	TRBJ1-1	CASSSSSPEAFF	TGTGCCAGCAGCAGTAGCTCCCCCGAAGCTTTCTTT
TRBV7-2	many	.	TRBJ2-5	CASSQASAPRETQYF	TGTGCCAGCAGCCAAGCCAGCGCCCCAAGGGAGACCCAGTACTTC
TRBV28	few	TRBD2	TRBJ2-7	CASSQETNGRYEQYF	TGCGCCAGCAGCCAAGAAACCAACGGGAGGTACGAGCAGTACTTC
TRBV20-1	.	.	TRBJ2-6	CSARGSANVLTF	TGCAGTGCTAGAGGTTCGGCCAACGTCCTGACTTTC
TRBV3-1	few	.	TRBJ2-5	CASSRSPGEGPETQYF	TGTGCCAGCAGCCGGTCTCCCGGTGAGGGCCCAGAGACCCAGTACTTC
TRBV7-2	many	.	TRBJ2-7	CASSPKHEQYF	TGTGCCAGCAGCCCCAAGCACGAGCAGTACTTC
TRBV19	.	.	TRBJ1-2	CASSIWGDGYTF	TGTGCCAGTAGTATATGGGGAGACGGCTACACCTTC
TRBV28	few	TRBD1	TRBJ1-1	CASSLLWDRVNMRGLNTEAFF	TGTGCCAGCAGTTTATTGTGGGACAGGGTTAATATGAGGGGACTGAACACTGAAGCTTTCTTT
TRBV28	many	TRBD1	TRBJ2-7	CASSSGQFFEQYF	TGTGCCAGCAGTTCGGGACAGTTCTTCGAGCAGTACTTC
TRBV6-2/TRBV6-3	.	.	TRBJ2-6	CAGTESGANVLTF	TGTGCCGGCACCGAATCTGGGGCCAACGTCCTGACTTTC
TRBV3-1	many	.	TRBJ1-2	CASSQSGAYTF	TGTGCCAGCAGCCAGTCAGGGGCCTACACCTTC
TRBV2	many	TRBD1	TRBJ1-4	CAGGQGDHEKLFF	TGTGCCGGGGGACAGGGGGATCATGAAAAACTGTTTTTT
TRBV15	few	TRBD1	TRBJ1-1	CATSRPDRGTEAFF	TGTGCCACCAGCAGGCCGGACAGGGGCACTGAAGCTTTCTTT
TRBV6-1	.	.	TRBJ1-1	CASRNRDTEAFF	TGTGCCAGCAGGAACAGGGATACTGAAGCTTTCTTT